This is a list of T cell receptor beta chains from one sample in a study of cytomegalovirus exposure and HLA in healthy donors. Data came from immunoSEQ multiplex PCR; TCRdb stores just in-frame clones and leaves some out. The repertoire table contains some 53,000 clones. The sample comprised PBMCs. Receptor source: a woman aged 55-69 years in good health and CMV-seropositive. CDR3s include the opening cysteine and the closing phenylalanine or tryptophan. The D gene is left open where the match is weak.

length,V,D,J,CDR3,DNA
16,TRBV19,.,TRBJ1-2,CASSMGPAADVGGYTF,TGTGCCAGTAGTATGGGGCCTGCTGCAGACGTAGGTGGCTACACCTTC
15,TRBV7-6,TRBD1,TRBJ2-7,CASSAWPGQGYEQYF,TGTGCCAGCAGCGCATGGCCGGGACAGGGGTACGAGCAGTACTTC
14,TRBV27,TRBD1,TRBJ1-3,CASSPTGAGNTIYF,TGTGCCAGCAGCCCGACAGGGGCTGGAAACACCATATATTTT
14,TRBV23-1,.,TRBJ1-4,CASSQSECNEKLFF,TGCGCCAGCAGTCAATCAGAGTGCAATGAAAAACTGTTTTTT
11,TRBV10-3,.,TRBJ2-7,CAISGGDEQYF,TGTGCCATCAGTGGGGGGGACGAGCAGTACTTC
13,TRBV18,.,TRBJ1-3,CASSQGSGNTIYF,TGTGCCAGCTCGCAGGGTTCTGGAAACACCATATATTTT
13,TRBV27,.,TRBJ1-2,CASLGRDTSSYTF,TGTGCCAGCCTCGGAAGGGACACCTCTAGCTACACCTTC
14,TRBV25-1,.,TRBJ2-5,CASSEPTRLGTQYF,TGTGCCAGCAGTGAACCCACAAGACTCGGGACCCAGTACTTC
14,TRBV18,.,TRBJ2-3,CASAGGAGTDTQYF,TGTGCCAGCGCCGGGGGAGCGGGCACAGATACGCAGTATTTT
14,TRBV9,TRBD1,TRBJ2-7,CASSWTGNSYEQYF,TGTGCCAGCAGCTGGACAGGGAACTCCTACGAGCAGTACTTC